Reported below is one TCR beta chain. Its antigen is not identified. The sample originates from a study of siplizumab effects on memory and regulatory T cells. Study findings and constraints: Where siplizumab was present, mappable alloreactive CD4+ clones averaged roughly 66% Treg-derived, compared with roughly 26% in controls. Proliferating CD4+ or CD8+ clones, roughly 75-95% of them, lacked an assignable naive or memory phenotype.

J was trimmed by 1 base and V by 2 bases; bases with no gene match: 12. Germline lookup yields CDR1 KGHSH and CDR2 LQKENI. The CDR3 consists of 19 residues. Profiled with immunoSEQ multiplex PCR; TCRdb holds only in-frame clones, not every one. Among about 100,000 clones listed, about 94% were seen once. The rearrangement links TRBV18 to TRBJ2-1; 9 bases are a match to TRBD2. Sequenced material: CD4+ T cells sorted from blood. The source of this sequence is a human donor in good health. The CDR3 protein is CASSPFRAGGYSSYNEQFF. CDR3 DNA sequence: TGTGCCAGCTCACCATTTCGAGCGGGAGGTTATTCTTCCTACAATGAGCAGTTCTTC.